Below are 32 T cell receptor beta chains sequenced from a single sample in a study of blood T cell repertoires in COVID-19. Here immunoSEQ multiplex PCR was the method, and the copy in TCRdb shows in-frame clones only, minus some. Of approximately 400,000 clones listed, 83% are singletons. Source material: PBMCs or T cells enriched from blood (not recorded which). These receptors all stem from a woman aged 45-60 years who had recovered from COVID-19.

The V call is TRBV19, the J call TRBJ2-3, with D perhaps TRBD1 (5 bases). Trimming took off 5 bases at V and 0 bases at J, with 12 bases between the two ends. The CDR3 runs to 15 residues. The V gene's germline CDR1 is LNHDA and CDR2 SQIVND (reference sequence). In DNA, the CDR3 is TGTGCCAGTAGTGGGGATGGGGCCAGCACAGATACGCAGTATTTT. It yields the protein CASSGDGASTDTQYF.

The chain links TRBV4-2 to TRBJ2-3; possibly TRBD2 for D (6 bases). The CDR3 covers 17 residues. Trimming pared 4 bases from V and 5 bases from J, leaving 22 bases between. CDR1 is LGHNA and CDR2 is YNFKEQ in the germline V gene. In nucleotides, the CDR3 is TGTGCCAGCAGCCTGAGCCAGGGTGGGGGAGGACAAGATACGCAGTATTTT. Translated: CASSLSQGGGGQDTQYF.

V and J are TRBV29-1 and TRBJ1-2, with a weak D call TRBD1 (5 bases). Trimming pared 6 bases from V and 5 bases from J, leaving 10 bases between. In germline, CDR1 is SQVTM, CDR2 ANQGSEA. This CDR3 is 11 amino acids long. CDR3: CSVARDYGYTF. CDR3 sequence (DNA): TGCAGCGTAGCCAGGGATTATGGCTACACCTTC.

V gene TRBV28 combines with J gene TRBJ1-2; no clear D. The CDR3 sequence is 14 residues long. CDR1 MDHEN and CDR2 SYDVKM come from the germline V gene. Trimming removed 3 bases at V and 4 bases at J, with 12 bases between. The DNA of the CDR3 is TGTGCCAGCAGTTTTGATGCGGCGCTCTATGGCTACACCTTC. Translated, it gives CASSFDAALYGYTF.

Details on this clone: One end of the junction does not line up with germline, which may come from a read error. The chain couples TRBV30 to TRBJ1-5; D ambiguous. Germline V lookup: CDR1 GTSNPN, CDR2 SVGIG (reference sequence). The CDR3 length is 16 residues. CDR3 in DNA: TGTGCCCGGAGTGTACGGGGAGGGAATAGCAATCAGCCCCAGCATTTT. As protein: CARSVRGGNSNQPQHF.

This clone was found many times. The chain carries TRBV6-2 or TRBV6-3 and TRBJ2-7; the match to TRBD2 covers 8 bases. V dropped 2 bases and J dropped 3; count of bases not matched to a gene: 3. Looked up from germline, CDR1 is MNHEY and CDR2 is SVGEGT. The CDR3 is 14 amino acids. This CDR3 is CASSYLSGSYEQYF. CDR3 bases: TGTGCCAGCAGTTACCTCAGCGGGAGCTACGAGCAGTACTTC.

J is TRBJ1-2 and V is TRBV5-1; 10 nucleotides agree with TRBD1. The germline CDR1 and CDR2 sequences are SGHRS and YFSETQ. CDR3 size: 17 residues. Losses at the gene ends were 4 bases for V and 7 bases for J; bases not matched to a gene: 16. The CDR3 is CASSGAQTGTGVAGYTF. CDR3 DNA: TGCGCCAGCAGCGGGGCTCAAACCGGGACAGGGGTGGCTGGCTACACCTTC.

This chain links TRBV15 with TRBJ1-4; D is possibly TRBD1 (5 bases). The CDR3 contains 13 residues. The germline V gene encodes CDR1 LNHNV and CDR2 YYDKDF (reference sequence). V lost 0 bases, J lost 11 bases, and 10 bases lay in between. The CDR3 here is CATSRDRGGKLFF. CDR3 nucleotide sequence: TGTGCCACCAGCAGAGATCGTGGGGGGAAACTGTTTTTT.

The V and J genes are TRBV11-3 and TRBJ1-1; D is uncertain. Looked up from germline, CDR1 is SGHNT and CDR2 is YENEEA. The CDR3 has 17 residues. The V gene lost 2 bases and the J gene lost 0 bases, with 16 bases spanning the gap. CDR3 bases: TGTGCCAGCAGCTTACGGGGAACGTTCTCGGTGAACACTGAAGCTTTCTTT. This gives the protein CASSLRGTFSVNTEAFF.

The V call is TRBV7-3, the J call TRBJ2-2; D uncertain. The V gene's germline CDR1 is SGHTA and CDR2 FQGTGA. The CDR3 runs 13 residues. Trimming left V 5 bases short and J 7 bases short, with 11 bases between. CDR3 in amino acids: CASSLVPDGELFF. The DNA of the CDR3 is TGTGCCAGCAGCCTAGTGCCGGACGGGGAGCTGTTTTTT.

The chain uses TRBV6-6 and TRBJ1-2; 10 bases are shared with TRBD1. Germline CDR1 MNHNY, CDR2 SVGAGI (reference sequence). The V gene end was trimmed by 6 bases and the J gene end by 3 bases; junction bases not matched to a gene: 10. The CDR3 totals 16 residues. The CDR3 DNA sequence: TGTGCCAGCAGCCCTCTCCCAGGACAGGGGGACTATGGCTACACCTTC. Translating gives CASSPLPGQGDYGYTF.

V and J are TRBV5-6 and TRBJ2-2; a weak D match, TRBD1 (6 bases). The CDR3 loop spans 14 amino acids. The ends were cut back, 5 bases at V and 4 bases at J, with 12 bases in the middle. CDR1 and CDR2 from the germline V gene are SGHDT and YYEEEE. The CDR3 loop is CASRGGAGTGELFF. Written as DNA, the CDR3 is TGTGCCAGCAGAGGGGGAGCCGGCACCGGGGAGCTGTTTTTT.

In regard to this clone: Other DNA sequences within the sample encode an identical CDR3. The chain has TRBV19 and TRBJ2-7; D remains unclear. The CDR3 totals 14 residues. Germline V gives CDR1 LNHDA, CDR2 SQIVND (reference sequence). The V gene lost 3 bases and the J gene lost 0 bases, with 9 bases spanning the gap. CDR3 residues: CASSIGGSSYEQYF. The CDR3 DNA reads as TGTGCCAGTAGTATTGGCGGAAGCTCCTACGAGCAGTACTTC.

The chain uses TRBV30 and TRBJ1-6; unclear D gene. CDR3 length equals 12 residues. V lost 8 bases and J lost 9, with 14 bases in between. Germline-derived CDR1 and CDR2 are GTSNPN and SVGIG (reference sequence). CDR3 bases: TGTGCCGGTGATCACGGAGGTTCACCCCTCCACTTT. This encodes CAGDHGGSPLHF.

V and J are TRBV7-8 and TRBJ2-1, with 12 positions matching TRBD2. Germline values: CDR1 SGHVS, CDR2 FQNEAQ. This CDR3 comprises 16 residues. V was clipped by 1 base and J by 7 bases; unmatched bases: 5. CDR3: CASSLVALAGGNEQFF. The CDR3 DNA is TGTGCCAGCAGCTTAGTGGCACTAGCGGGGGGAAATGAGCAGTTCTTC.

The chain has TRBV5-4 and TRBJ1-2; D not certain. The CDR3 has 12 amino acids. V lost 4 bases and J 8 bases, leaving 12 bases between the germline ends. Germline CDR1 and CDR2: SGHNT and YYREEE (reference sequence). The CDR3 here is CASSPGRLGYTF. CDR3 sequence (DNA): TGTGCCAGCAGCCCCGGGAGGTTGGGCTACACCTTC.

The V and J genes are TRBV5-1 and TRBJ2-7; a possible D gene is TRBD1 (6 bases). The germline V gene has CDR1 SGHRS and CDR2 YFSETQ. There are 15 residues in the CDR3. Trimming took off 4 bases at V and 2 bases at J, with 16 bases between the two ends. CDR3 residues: CASSMGPGQTYEQYF. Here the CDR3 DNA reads TGCGCCAGCAGCATGGGTCCGGGACAAACCTACGAGCAGTACTTC.

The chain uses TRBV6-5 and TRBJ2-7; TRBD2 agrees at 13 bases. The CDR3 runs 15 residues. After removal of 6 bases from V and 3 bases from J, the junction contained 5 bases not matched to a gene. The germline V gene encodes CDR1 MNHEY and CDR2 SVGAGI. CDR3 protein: CASREGLAGSYEQYF. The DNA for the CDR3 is TGTGCCAGCAGGGAGGGACTAGCGGGGAGCTACGAGCAGTACTTC.

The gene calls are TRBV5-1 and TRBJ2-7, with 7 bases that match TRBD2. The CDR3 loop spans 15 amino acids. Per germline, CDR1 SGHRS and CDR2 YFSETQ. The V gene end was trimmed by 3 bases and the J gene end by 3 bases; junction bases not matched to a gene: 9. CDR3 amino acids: CASSWGGSGLYEQYF. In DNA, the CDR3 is TGCGCCAGCAGCTGGGGGGGAAGCGGACTCTACGAGCAGTACTTC.

The chain's CDR3 is CASRTVEMSYGYTF. Written as DNA, the CDR3 is TGTGCCAGTAGGACAGTCGAGATGTCTTATGGCTACACCTTC. V gene TRBV19 combines with J gene TRBJ1-2, with D perhaps matching TRBD1 (5 bases). Germline CDR1 and CDR2: LNHDA and SQIVND (reference sequence). CDR3 size: 14 residues. V dropped 6 bases and J dropped 5 bases, with 16 bases sitting between them.

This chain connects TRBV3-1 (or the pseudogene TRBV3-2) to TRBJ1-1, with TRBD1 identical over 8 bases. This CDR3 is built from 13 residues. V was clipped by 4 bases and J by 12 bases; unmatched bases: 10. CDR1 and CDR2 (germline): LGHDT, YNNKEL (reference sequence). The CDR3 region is CASSRSDRETTFF. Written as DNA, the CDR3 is TGTGCCAGCAGCCGGTCGGACAGGGAAACGACTTTCTTT.

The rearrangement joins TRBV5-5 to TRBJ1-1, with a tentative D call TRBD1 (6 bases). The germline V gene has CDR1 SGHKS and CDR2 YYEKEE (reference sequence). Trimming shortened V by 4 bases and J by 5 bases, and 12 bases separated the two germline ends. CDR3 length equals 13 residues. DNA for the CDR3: TGTGCCAGCAGCGCCAACACAGGGACTGAAGCTTTCTTT. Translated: CASSANTGTEAFF.

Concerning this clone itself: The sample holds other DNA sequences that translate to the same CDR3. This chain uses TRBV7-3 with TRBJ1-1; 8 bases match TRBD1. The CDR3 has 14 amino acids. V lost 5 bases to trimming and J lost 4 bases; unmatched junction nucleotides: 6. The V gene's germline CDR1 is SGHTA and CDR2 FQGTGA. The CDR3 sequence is CASSPGTGSTEAFF. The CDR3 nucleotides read TGTGCCAGCAGCCCCGGGACAGGTTCCACTGAAGCTTTCTTT. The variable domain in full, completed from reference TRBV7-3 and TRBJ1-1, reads GAGVSQTPSNKVTEKGKYVELRCDPISGHTALYWYRQSLGQGPEFLIYFQGTGAADDSGLPNDRFFAVRPEGSVSTLKIQRTERGDSAVYLCASSPGTGSTEAFFGQGTRLTVV.

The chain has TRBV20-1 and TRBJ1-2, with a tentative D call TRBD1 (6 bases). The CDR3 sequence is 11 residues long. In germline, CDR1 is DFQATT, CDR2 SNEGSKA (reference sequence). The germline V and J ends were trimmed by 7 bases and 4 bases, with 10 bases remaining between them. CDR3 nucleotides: TGCAGTGTTGGGGGCCCCTATGGCTACACCTTC. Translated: CSVGGPYGYTF.

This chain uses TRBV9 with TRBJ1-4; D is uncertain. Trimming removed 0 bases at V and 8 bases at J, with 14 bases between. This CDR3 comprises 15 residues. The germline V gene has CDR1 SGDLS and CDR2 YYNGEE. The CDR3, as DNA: TGTGCCAGCAGCGTAGCTATGAGGGAGGAGGAAAAACTGTTTTTT. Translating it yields CASSVAMREEEKLFF.

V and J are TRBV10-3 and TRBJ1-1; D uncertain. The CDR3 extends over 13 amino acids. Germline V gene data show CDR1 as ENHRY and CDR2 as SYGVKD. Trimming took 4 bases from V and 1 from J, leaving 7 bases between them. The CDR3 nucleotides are TGTGCCATCAGTGGTTCAGGGAACACTGAAGCTTTCTTT. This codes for CAISGSGNTEAFF.

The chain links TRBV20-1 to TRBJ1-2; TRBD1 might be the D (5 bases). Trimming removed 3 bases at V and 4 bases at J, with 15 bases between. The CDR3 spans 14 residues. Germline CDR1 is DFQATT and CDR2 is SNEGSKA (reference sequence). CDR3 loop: CSASLWGATYGYTF. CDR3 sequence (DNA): TGCAGTGCTAGTCTCTGGGGCGCAACCTATGGCTACACCTTC.

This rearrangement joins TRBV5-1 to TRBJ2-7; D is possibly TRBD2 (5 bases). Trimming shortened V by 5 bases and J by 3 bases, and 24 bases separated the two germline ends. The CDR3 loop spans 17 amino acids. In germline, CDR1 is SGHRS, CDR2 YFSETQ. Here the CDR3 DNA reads TGCGCCAGCAGTCAAACAATTAGCGCCGGATCGCTCTACGAGCAGTACTTC. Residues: CASSQTISAGSLYEQYF.

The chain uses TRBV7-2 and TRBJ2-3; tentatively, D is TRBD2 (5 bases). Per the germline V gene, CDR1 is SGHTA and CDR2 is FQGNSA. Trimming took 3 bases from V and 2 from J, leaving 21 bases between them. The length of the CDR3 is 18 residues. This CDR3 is CASSLRTNPAEPTDTQYF. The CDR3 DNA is TGTGCCAGCAGCTTGAGAACGAATCCAGCGGAGCCCACAGATACGCAGTATTTT.

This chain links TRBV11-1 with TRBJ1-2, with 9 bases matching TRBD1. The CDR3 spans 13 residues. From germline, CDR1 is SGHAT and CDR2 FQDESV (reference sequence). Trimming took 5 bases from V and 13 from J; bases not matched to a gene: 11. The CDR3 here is CASSARDRVDGTF. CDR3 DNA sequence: TGTGCCAGCAGCGCCCGGGACAGGGTGGATGGCACCTTC. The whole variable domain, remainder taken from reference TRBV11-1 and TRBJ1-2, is EAEVAQSPRYKITEKSQAVAFWCDPISGHATLYWYRQILGQGPELLVQFQDESVVDDSQLPKDRFSAERLKGVDSTLKIQPAELGDSAMYLCASSARDRVDGTFGSGTRLTVV.

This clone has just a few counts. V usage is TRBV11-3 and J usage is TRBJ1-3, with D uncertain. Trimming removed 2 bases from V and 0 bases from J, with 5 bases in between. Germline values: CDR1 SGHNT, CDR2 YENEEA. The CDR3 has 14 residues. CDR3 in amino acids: CASSLYGSGNTIYF. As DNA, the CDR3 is TGTGCCAGCAGCTTATACGGCTCTGGAAACACCATATATTTT. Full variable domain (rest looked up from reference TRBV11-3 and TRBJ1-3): EAGVVQSPRYKIIEKKQPVAFWCNPISGHNTLYWYLQNLGQGPELLIRYENEEAVDDSQLPKDRFSAERLKGVDSTLKIQPAELGDSAVYLCASSLYGSGNTIYFGEGSWLTVV.

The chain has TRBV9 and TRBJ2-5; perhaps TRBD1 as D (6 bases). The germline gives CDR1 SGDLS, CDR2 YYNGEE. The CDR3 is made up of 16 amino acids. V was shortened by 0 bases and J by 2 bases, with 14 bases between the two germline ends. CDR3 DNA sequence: TGTGCCAGCAGCGTAGAGGGGGAAGCGCCTCAAGAGACCCAGTACTTC. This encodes CASSVEGEAPQETQYF.